This T cell receptor (beta chain) was captured in a study of blood T cell repertoires in COVID-19 (dated by TCRdb to about 2020). Broadly, across the study: The collaborator samples originated in the United States, Italy and Spain and spanned the acute and convalescent phases of COVID-19. The prospective study material was composed of cDNA or gDNA derived from T cells, B-cell-depleted T cells, or PBMCs. Deeply sampled blood TCRbeta repertoires from subjects exposed to, actively infected with, or recovered from COVID-19 were included in the dataset. A freely available public database, intended as a resource for researchers studying the immune response to SARS-CoV-2, is where the repertoires were released. Samples were obtained from the ongoing ImmuneRACE study (first 160 participants) and from 1,000 to 1,500 subjects provided by 6 global collaborators. A de-identified subject ID, COVID-19 status, age in years and sex were almost always included in the sample metadata. Where available, HLA class I and class II types were obtained from metadata supplied by the sample provider rather than from assay-based typing. General conclusions and limits of the study: How much clinical and demographic metadata was included differed by source and by participant, and the metadata was provided uncurated.

A note on this clone: The antigen this receptor binds is unknown. Per-base quality was not reported, and no clone a single base away is much larger than it.

The CDR3 holds 15 amino acids from the cysteine to the phenylalanine. The DNA shown is the 45-base CDR3, in frame from base 1. From a lookup of the germline V gene (reference sequence), CDR1 and CDR2 are LNHNV and YYDKDF. Deletion took 1 base off V and 5 bases off J, with a span of 14 bases between the germline ends. TCRbeta CDR3 regions were amplified from genomic DNA using the immunoSEQ Assay, a bias-controlled multiplex PCR. Turning to the authors' computational methods: Nucleated cell counts per sample were estimated from amplification of reference gene primers within the assay. Sequence reads were collapsed and filtered to measure the absolute abundance of every unique TCRbeta CDR3 rearrangement. For each sample, productive Simpson clonality was calculated by taking the square root of Simpson's diversity index across productive rearrangements. TCRdb mirrors the immuneACCESS table, restricted to in-frame sequences. Some clones are absent from its copies; in checked studies, under half trace to an unresolved V gene, and the reason for the others is unknown. The V and J calls and clone size come from that table; D and trimming were worked out from the DNA. This sample comprises about 160,000 clones, 93% of them detected only once. In total, the top ten clones hold around 2% of the sample.

In Seattle, one collaborating source enrolled patients while the infection was active and tracked those patients longitudinally over the course of disease. Whole blood was collected in K2EDTA tubes by collaborating institutions according to the institutions' own protocols. For TCRbeta analysis, collaborators shipped samples as frozen whole blood, isolated PBMCs, or DNA extracted from either of those sample types. Source material: peripheral blood. The sequence was collected from a woman in her sixties with COVID-19, enrolled during active disease. The rearranged segments are TRBV15 and TRBJ1-1, with TRBD1 perhaps the D gene, on 5 matching bases. For the CDR3, the sequence is CATSRVLGGRTEAFF. In nucleotides, the sequence is TGTGCCACCAGCAGAGTATTGGGGGGAAGAACTGAAGCTTTCTTT.